The T cell receptor beta chain under discussion was sequenced for a study of tissue T cells after allogeneic stem cell transplantation. This CDR3 has 16 amino acids. V shed 1 base and J 7 bases; nucleotides not matched to a gene: 11. CDR1 is SGHVS, CDR2 FQNEAQ, per germline. Clones were read by immunoSEQ multiplex PCR, and TCRdb kept only the in-frame ones, dropping some. The table shows some 24,000 clones, with around 70% occurring only once. Study conclusions and caveats: Only a limited share of tissue TCRs appeared in blood or spleen. Shared clones across patients were few; motif clustering revealed tissue-specific shared signatures. The patient cohort was small and clinically heterogeneous, with limited sampling depth.

Concerning this clone: What it binds is not known.

The receptor was derived from a female donor of 60 years or more with lung cancer. The chain is built from TRBV7-8 and TRBJ1-2; 8 bases map to TRBD1. Source: tissue from the ileum, taken at autopsy. This CDR3 is CASSLEGRGPSGGYTF. In DNA form, the CDR3 reads TGTGCCAGCAGCTTAGAGGGCAGGGGGCCCTCAGGTGGCTACACCTTC.